This TCR beta chain was recorded in a study of blood T cell repertoires in COVID-19. CDR3 length: 17 amino acids. The V end was cut by 1 base, the J end by 5 bases, with 18 bases between. The germline V gene encodes CDR1 SGHVS and CDR2 FQNEAQ. The authors' processing: The authors estimated nucleated cell counts from reference gene primer amplification. Assay: immunoSEQ multiplex PCR; the TCRdb copy retains only in-frame clones and omits some. V, J and clone size reflect that table, while D and trimming were determined from the DNA. Of some 30,000 clones in the sample, around 87% were seen once. The sequence was obtained from a human donor in a cohort sampled during active COVID-19. The donor label of this sample is uncertain. Material for sequencing was peripheral blood. The rearrangement links TRBV7-8 to TRBJ1-5; perhaps TRBD1 as D (6 bases). In nucleotides, the CDR3 is TGTGCCAGCAGCTTAGTGGGGAGGGGGAGGTCCGATCAGCCCCAGCATTTT. This gives the protein CASSLVGRGRSDQPQHF.